Listed here is a single TCR beta chain. Its antigen is not known. The sample originates from a study of siplizumab effects on memory and regulatory T cells. General observations from the study: Greater diversity than memory cells seemed evident in naive T cells, which also appeared to be major alloresponse contributors.

TCRdb's table, derived via immunoSEQ multiplex PCR, lists solely in-frame clones and lacks some. Here the sample spans under 140,000 clones, around 90% being singletons. Germline CDR1 and CDR2: LGHNT and FRNRAP. CDR3 length: 21 amino acids. Trimming pared 1 base from V and 5 bases from J, leaving 29 bases between. This chain links TRBV12-5 with TRBJ2-2, with D tentatively TRBD1 (6 bases). Source material: CD4+ T cells sorted from blood. This clonotype was sampled from a human donor in good health. CDR3 sequence reads: CASGLGLWPTGPNTRTGELFF. The CDR3 DNA follows: TGTGCTAGTGGTTTGGGCCTTTGGCCCACAGGGCCAAATACGAGGACCGGGGAGCTGTTTTTT.